The present T cell receptor (beta chain) was sequenced within a study of cytomegalovirus exposure and HLA in healthy donors. The method was immunoSEQ multiplex PCR; TCRdb's version includes in-frame clones alone and lacks a portion of them. The table records 71,000 or so clones, 85% to 95% of them present only once. Germline V gene lookup returns CDR1 WSHSY and CDR2 SAAADI. Trimming pared 8 bases from V and 5 bases from J, leaving 19 bases between. The CDR3 has 14 amino acids. The receptor's source is a man aged 18 to 30 in good health and CMV-seropositive. The rearrangement uses TRBV10-2 and TRBJ2-7, with TRBD2 as a possible D gene (6 bases). The specimen was PBMCs. This CDR3 is CASARRGPRNEQYF. CDR3 DNA: TGCGCCAGCGCAAGGAGGGGACCTCGGAACGAGCAGTACTTC.